Listed below are T cell receptor beta chains from one sample, sequenced in a study of shared clonotypes between healthy human individuals. Clones were sequenced by immunoSEQ multiplex PCR, and TCRdb holds only the in-frame ones, with some missing. The sample carries about 1.5 million clones, around 98% recorded once. Sequencing used naive CD4+ T cells sorted from blood. These receptors were taken from a young man in good health. Each CDR3 is given with its conserved first and last residue.

V	length	CDR3
TRBV28	15	CASSLRYRGSYEQYF
TRBV28	14	CASSSWTANQPQHF
TRBV29-1	15	CSVEFTVAGAYEQYF
TRBV19	14	CASSVRGSGTEAFF
TRBV11-3	14	CASSRGQGPYEQYF
TRBV5-1	15	CASSDIGTAGNIQYF
TRBV30	13	CAWAPDRNQPQHF
TRBV10-2	14	CASAELTRADTQYF
TRBV29-1	14	CSVRGRDRDAEQYF
TRBV7-6	13	CASSLSWGDEQFF
TRBV11-2	15	CASSHNSLASYEQYF
TRBV5-1	17	CASSLGVTAGRDTEAFF
TRBV19	20	CASSRFLWTSGGVSQETQYF
TRBV19	18	CASSISRGGPSGANVLTF